Below are 5 T cell receptor beta chains sequenced from a single sample in a study of shared clonotypes between healthy human individuals. The repertoire was sequenced with immunoSEQ multiplex PCR; TCRdb's copy has only in-frame clones and lacks some. The sample includes around 980,000 clones, roughly 74% of them seen just once. The specimen was memory CD4+ T cells from PBMCs. As to subset: CD45RA-negative fraction. The receptors come from a man aged 18 to 35 in good health. Some clones in this sample may be carry-over from other donors' samples.

V is TRBV29-1 and J is TRBJ2-7; D is unclear. This CDR3 has 13 residues. V lost 4 bases and J lost 5, with 15 bases in between. Per the germline V gene, CDR1 is SQVTM and CDR2 is ANQGSEA. The CDR3 sequence is CSVGGSTWHEQYF. DNA of the CDR3: TGCAGCGTTGGTGGGTCCACCTGGCACGAGCAGTACTTC.

The J gene is TRBJ1-1, the V gene TRBV14; 8 nucleotides agree with TRBD1. The CDR3 is 16 amino acids. The germline CDR1 and CDR2 sequences are SGHDN and FVKESK. V was pared by 4 bases and J by 1 base, with 8 bases of the junction left unmatched. The CDR3 sequence: CASSRNRGMPNTEAFF. In DNA, the CDR3 is TGTGCCAGCAGCCGGAACAGGGGGATGCCGAACACTGAAGCTTTCTTT.

A few counts support this clone. The gene calls are TRBV7-8 and TRBJ2-1; 12 bases map to TRBD2. The CDR3 spans 16 residues. From germline, CDR1 is SGHVS and CDR2 FQNEAQ. After removal of 5 bases from V and 8 bases from J, the junction contained 10 bases not matched to a gene. For the CDR3, the DNA is TGTGCCAGCAGCCCTAGCGGGAGGGCCGGGCTACATGAGCAGTTCTTC. Encoded protein: CASSPSGRAGLHEQFF.

The chain couples TRBV30 to TRBJ2-1; 10 positions match TRBD2. CDR1 is GTSNPN, CDR2 SVGIG, per germline (reference sequence). This CDR3 has 15 amino acids. Trimming cost V 2 bases and J 8 bases; bases outside gene matches: 9. In DNA, the CDR3 is TGTGCCTGGAGTAGGCTAGCGGGAGCTATCGATGAGCAGTTCTTC. Protein: CAWSRLAGAIDEQFF.

The genes are TRBV11-1 and TRBJ1-2; perhaps TRBD1 as D (5 bases). This CDR3 has 14 residues. Germline CDR1 SGHAT, CDR2 FQDESV (reference sequence). The V end was cut by 5 bases, the J end by 2 bases, with 12 bases between. The CDR3 DNA follows: TGTGCCAGCAGCCACGGGACGTCCAACTATGGCTACACCTTC. Protein: CASSHGTSNYGYTF. The whole variable domain, filled in from reference TRBV11-1 and TRBJ1-2, reads EAEVAQSPRYKITEKSQAVAFWCDPISGHATLYWYRQILGQGPELLVQFQDESVVDDSQLPKDRFSAERLKGVDSTLKIQPAELGDSAMYLCASSHGTSNYGYTFGSGTRLTVV.